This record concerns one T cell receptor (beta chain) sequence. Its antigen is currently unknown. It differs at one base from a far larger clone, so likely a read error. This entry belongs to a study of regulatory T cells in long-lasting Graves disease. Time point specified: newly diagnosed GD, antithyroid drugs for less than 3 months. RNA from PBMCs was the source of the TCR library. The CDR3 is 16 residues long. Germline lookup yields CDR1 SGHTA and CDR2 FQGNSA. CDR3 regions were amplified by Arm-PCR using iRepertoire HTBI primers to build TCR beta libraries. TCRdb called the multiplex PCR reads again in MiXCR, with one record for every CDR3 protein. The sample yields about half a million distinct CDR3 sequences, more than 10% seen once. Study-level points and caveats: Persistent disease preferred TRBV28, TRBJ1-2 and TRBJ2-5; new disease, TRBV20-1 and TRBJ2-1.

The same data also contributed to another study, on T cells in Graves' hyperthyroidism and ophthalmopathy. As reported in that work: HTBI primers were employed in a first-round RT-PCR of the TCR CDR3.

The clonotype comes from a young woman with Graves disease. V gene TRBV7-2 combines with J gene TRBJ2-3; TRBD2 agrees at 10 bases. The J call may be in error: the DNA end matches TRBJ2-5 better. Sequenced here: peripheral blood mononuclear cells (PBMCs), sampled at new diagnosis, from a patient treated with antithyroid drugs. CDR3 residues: CASGPQSSGRVWPQYF. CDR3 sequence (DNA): TGTGCCAGCGGCCCGCAGTCAAGCGGGAGGGTGTGGCCCCAGTACTTC.